The sequence of this T cell receptor (beta chain) was determined in a study of blood T cell repertoires in COVID-19 (dated by TCRdb to about 2020). The study in broad terms: Samples covering the acute and convalescent phases of COVID-19 were provided by collaborators in the United States, Italy and Spain. The material from the prospective study consisted of cDNA or gDNA derived from T cells, B-cell-depleted T cells, or PBMCs. The dataset comprised deeply sampled blood TCRbeta repertoires from subjects exposed to, actively infected with, or recovered from COVID-19. The repertoires were made available in a free public database intended to serve as a resource for research on the immune response to SARS-CoV-2. Samples came from the ongoing ImmuneRACE study (first 160 participants) plus 1,254 subjects from 6 global collaborators. A de-identified subject ID, COVID-19 status, age in years and sex were almost always included in the sample metadata. Where available, HLA class I and class II types were taken from metadata supplied by the sample provider and were not determined by assay-based typing.

Points the paper makes about the study in general: The amount of clinical and demographic metadata varied by source and participant and was provided uncurated.

TCRbeta CDR3 regions were amplified from genomic DNA using the immunoSEQ Assay, a bias-controlled multiplex PCR. On the authors' methods: The number of nucleated cells in each sample was estimated from the amplification of reference gene primers within the assay. To quantify the absolute abundance of each unique TCRbeta CDR3 rearrangement, sequence reads were collapsed and filtered. For each sample, productive Simpson clonality was calculated by taking the square root of Simpson's diversity index across productive rearrangements. As stored in TCRdb, this immuneACCESS dataset retains in-frame rearrangements with V and J assigned. A fraction of the clones does not appear; measured against another copy, unresolved V genes explain less than half of the discrepancy, and the remainder lacks a known reason. The DNA was the basis for D and trimming; V, J and clone size are from that table. Present in this sample are some 77,000 clones, roughly 79% of which were seen just once. More than 20% of the sample is taken by the ten largest.

Worth noting for this clone: Its antigen is not yet known. Per-nucleotide qualities are absent, and no much larger clonotype sits a single base away.

Collaborating institutions collected whole blood in K2EDTA tubes following their own protocols. For TCRbeta analysis, collaborators shipped samples in one of three forms: frozen whole blood, isolated PBMCs, or DNA extracted from either of those sample types. V and J are trimmed by 6 bases and 3 bases, and the gene matches miss 7 bases of the junction. The CDR3 runs 15 residues from the cysteine to the phenylalanine. The retained sequence is limited to the CDR3, 45 bases, with the frame set at the first base. Per the germline V gene (reference sequence), LNHDA is the CDR1 and SQIVND is the CDR2. Sequencing was performed on peripheral blood. The sequence came from a woman aged 70-85 years with acute or convalescent COVID-19. In this chain, TRBV19 is recombined with TRBJ2-1; TRBD2 matches 8 bases in the middle. The bases are TGTGCCAGTAGAACTTTAGCGGGATACTACAATGAGCAGTTCTTC. It translates as CASRTLAGYYNEQFF.